One sample yielded the 15 T cell receptor beta chains listed below, sequenced in a study of blood T cell repertoires in COVID-19. Method: immunoSEQ multiplex PCR; TCRdb's copy keeps in-frame clones and lacks some. The repertoire includes tens of thousands of clones, roughly 85% of them detected once, and roughly 15% sits in the top ten. Sequences were obtained from peripheral blood. The receptors derive from a human donor in a cohort sampled during active COVID-19.

The V gene is TRBV6-2 or TRBV6-3, the J gene TRBJ2-7; 9 bases align to TRBD2. Germline-derived CDR1 and CDR2 are MNHEY and SVGEGT. The CDR3 runs to 14 residues. V lost 4 bases, J lost 3 bases, and 4 bases stayed unmatched. The CDR3 coding sequence is TGTGCCAGCAGTTTGCCTAGCGGGAACTACGAGCAGTACTTC. Translated: CASSLPSGNYEQYF.

The rearrangement uses TRBV5-8 and TRBJ1-5; D not certain. V was clipped by 4 bases and J by 5 bases, with 16 bases between them. The CDR3 length is 15 residues. Germline V gene sequence: CDR1 SGHTS, CDR2 YDEGEE. The CDR3 nucleotides are TGTGCCAGCAGCGCATGGGCCGGGAAAGATCAGCCCCAGCATTTT. It yields the protein CASSAWAGKDQPQHF. Combining the CDR3 with reference TRBV5-8 and TRBJ1-5 gives the whole variable domain EAGVTQSPTHLIKTRGQQATLRCSPISGHTSVYWYQQALGLGLQFLLWYDEGEERNRGNFPPRFSGRQFPNYSSELNVNALELEDSALYLCASSAWAGKDQPQHFGDGTRLSIL.

The sample holds a few counts of this clone. The chain uses TRBV28 and TRBJ1-2, with 9 bases fitting TRBD1. This CDR3 contains 15 residues. V lost 5 bases, J lost 6 bases, and 10 bases stayed unmatched. Looked up from germline, CDR1 is MDHEN and CDR2 is SYDVKM. The chain's CDR3 is CASSTPDRGSDGYTF. In nucleotides, the CDR3 is TGTGCCAGCAGTACCCCGGACAGGGGCTCGGATGGCTACACCTTC.

The V call is TRBV30, the J call TRBJ2-1, with D perhaps matching TRBD1 (6 bases). Germline CDR1 is GTSNPN and CDR2 is SVGIG (reference sequence). This CDR3 comprises 13 residues. V lost 0 bases to trimming and J lost 3 bases, with 6 bases between them. The CDR3 coding sequence is TGTGCCTGGAGTGTAGGGGGCTACAATGAGCAGTTCTTC. It codes for CAWSVGGYNEQFF.

The chain carries TRBV7-3 and TRBJ1-2, with 9 bases lining up with TRBD1. The J segment lost 6 bases and the V segment lost 5 bases, leaving 4 bases of the junction unmatched. The CDR3 covers 13 residues. Germline V gene sequence: CDR1 SGHTA, CDR2 FQGTGA. CDR3 sequence: CASSLGQGNGYTF. CDR3 nucleotide sequence: TGTGCCAGCAGCCTAGGACAGGGGAATGGCTACACCTTC. Drawing the rest from reference TRBV7-3 and TRBJ1-2, the complete variable domain is GAGVSQTPSNKVTEKGKYVELRCDPISGHTALYWYRQSLGQGPEFLIYFQGTGAADDSGLPNDRFFAVRPEGSVSTLKIQRTERGDSAVYLCASSLGQGNGYTFGSGTRLTVV.

DNA for the CDR3: TGTGCCAGCTCACCTGGGACAGGGGGCCTCCAGACCCAGTACTTC. Encoded protein: CASSPGTGGLQTQYF. The chain couples TRBV18 to TRBJ2-5, with TRBD1 matching 12 bases. Germline trimming cut 3 bases from V and 6 bases from J; bases unmatched to any gene: 5. This CDR3 is built from 15 residues. The germline gives CDR1 KGHSH, CDR2 LQKENI.

J is TRBJ2-2 and V is TRBV10-2, with a tentative D call TRBD2 (5 bases). Trimming took 4 bases from V and 8 from J, leaving 17 bases between them. The CDR3 consists of 15 residues. Germline CDR1 reads WSHSY; CDR2 reads SAAADI. CDR3 DNA: TGCGCCAGCAGTGCCGTACGTACCAGCGGTGGGGAGCTGTTTTTT. Its protein is CASSAVRTSGGELFF.

The chain has TRBV28 and TRBJ1-5; 7 bases are shared with TRBD1. From germline, CDR1 is MDHEN and CDR2 SYDVKM. Trimming cost V 2 bases and J 5 bases; bases outside gene matches: 6. This CDR3 is built from 15 residues. The CDR3 DNA reads as TGTGCCAGCAGTTTAGTAACAGGGGTGCATCAGCCCCAGCATTTT. Protein product: CASSLVTGVHQPQHF. Full variable domain (remainder filled in from reference TRBV28 and TRBJ1-5): DVKVTQSSRYLVKRTGEKVFLECVQDMDHENMFWYRQDPGLGLRLIYFSYDVKMKEKGDIPEGYSVSREKKERFSLILESASTNQTSMYLCASSLVTGVHQPQHFGDGTRLSIL.

The chain carries TRBV5-4 and TRBJ1-1; possible D gene TRBD1, 5 bases. This CDR3 is 15 amino acids long. V dropped 4 bases and J dropped 3 bases, with 16 bases sitting between them. Germline loops: CDR1 SGHNT, CDR2 YYREEE (reference sequence). CDR3 region: CASSPGGSRDTEAFF. In DNA form, the CDR3 reads TGTGCCAGCAGCCCTGGGGGGAGTCGGGACACTGAAGCTTTCTTT.

The chain is built from TRBV7-9 and TRBJ1-2, with D possibly matching TRBD1 (5 bases). The CDR3 contains 12 residues. The V and J ends lost 3 bases and 4 bases respectively, with 6 bases between them. Germline V gene sequence: CDR1 SEHNR, CDR2 FQNEAQ (reference sequence). In DNA, the CDR3 is TGTGCCAGCAGCTTCGACAGCTATGGCTACACCTTC. Protein product: CASSFDSYGYTF.

The chain has TRBV29-1 and TRBJ2-5; 8 bases match TRBD1. Germline V gives CDR1 SQVTM, CDR2 ANQGSEA. The length of the CDR3 is 12 residues. Trimming took 6 bases from V and 3 from J; bases not matched to a gene: 3. The CDR3 spells CSVRQGKETQYF. CDR3 DNA: TGCAGCGTGCGACAGGGGAAAGAGACCCAGTACTTC.

V and J are TRBV5-1 and TRBJ2-7, with D perhaps TRBD2 (5 bases). Germline V gene data show CDR1 as SGHRS and CDR2 as YFSETQ. The CDR3 consists of 14 residues. The ends were cut back, 0 bases at V and 0 bases at J, with 7 bases in the middle. CDR3 nucleotide sequence: TGCGCCAGCAGCTTGGTGGCGGGCTCCTACGAGCAGTACTTC. Encoded protein: CASSLVAGSYEQYF.

CDR3 amino acids: CATSSGREVYNEQFF. CDR3 in DNA: TGTGCCACCAGCAGTGGGCGGGAGGTCTACAATGAGCAGTTCTTC. This chain links TRBV15 with TRBJ2-1; the match to TRBD2 covers 8 bases. There are 15 residues in the CDR3. Germline loops: CDR1 LNHNV, CDR2 YYDKDF (reference sequence). V trimming: 3 bases; J trimming: 3 bases; junction bases outside the gene matches: 4.

This clone was seen just once. The chain carries TRBV6-5 and TRBJ1-6, with unresolved D. V was shortened by 7 bases and J by 10 bases, with 17 bases between the two germline ends. Germline CDR1 reads MNHEY; CDR2 reads SVGAGI. The length of the CDR3 is 14 residues. The CDR3 DNA reads TGTGCCAGCAACGGGGAGCGGGTTCGATCACCCCTCCACTTT. Its translation is CASNGERVRSPLHF.

The chain has TRBV6-6 and TRBJ2-7, with a weak D call TRBD1 (6 bases). V lost 0 bases, J lost 4 bases, and 16 bases lay in between. Germline V gives CDR1 MNHNY, CDR2 SVGAGI (reference sequence). The CDR3 runs to 16 residues. DNA of the CDR3: TGTGCCAGCAGTTACTCTGGACAGAGCCCTACATACGAGCAGTACTTC. Residues: CASSYSGQSPTYEQYF.